A single T cell receptor beta chain is shown here with its context. Its antigen remains unidentified. This sample is drawn from a study of cytomegalovirus exposure and HLA in healthy donors. Whole-study findings and limits: It was reported that TCR beta sequences correctly inferred the HLA-A and HLA-B alleles for most subjects.

Primers included in the PCR were 60 Vbeta and 13 Jbeta primers. Libraries were prepared by immunoSEQ multiplex PCR; TCRdb keeps only in-frame clonotypes and omits some of them. Seen here are 110,000 or so clones, around 73% observed once, and the top ten hold 5.4%. The sequence was obtained from a woman in her twenties or thirties in good health and CMV-seropositive. Sequencing was performed on PBMCs.

This CDR3 is CASSLASGSYNEQFF. CDR3 coding DNA: TGTGCCAGCAGTCTAGCTAGCGGGAGCTACAATGAGCAGTTCTTC. The rearrangement joins TRBV6-1 to TRBJ2-1; 10 bases are shared with TRBD2. The CDR3 extends over 15 amino acids. CDR1 and CDR2 (germline): MNHNS, SASEGT. Unmatched junction bases numbered 4, after V lost 5 bases and J lost 3 bases.